One sample yielded the 9 T cell receptor beta chains listed below, sequenced in a study of blood T cell repertoires in COVID-19. Assay used: immunoSEQ multiplex PCR; TCRdb lists only in-frame clones, some missing. The data show about 260,000 clones, about 83% seen once. Sequenced input: peripheral blood. The receptors derive from a woman aged 40 to 50 who had recovered from COVID-19.

The chain couples TRBV24-1 to TRBJ1-2; 9 positions agree with TRBD1. Trimming removed 6 bases from V and 6 bases from J; junction bases left unmatched: 13. Germline V gives CDR1 KGHDR, CDR2 SFDVKD. This CDR3 comprises 16 residues. CDR3 in DNA: TGTGCCACCAGTCAAGGAGGGACAGGGCGTGCAGATGGCTACACCTTC. It specifies CATSQGGTGRADGYTF.

This sequence joins TRBV28 and TRBJ1-1, with TRBD1 matching 7 bases. Germline V gene sequence: CDR1 MDHEN, CDR2 SYDVKM. The CDR3 totals 15 residues. The V and J ends lost 6 bases and 6 bases, in that order; junction bases with no gene match: 13. CDR3 loop: CASSSAGQPMAEAFF. CDR3 bases: TGTGCCAGCAGCTCCGCGGGACAGCCTATGGCTGAAGCTTTCTTT. The whole variable domain, filled in from reference TRBV28 and TRBJ1-1, reads DVKVTQSSRYLVKRTGEKVFLECVQDMDHENMFWYRQDPGLGLRLIYFSYDVKMKEKGDIPEGYSVSREKKERFSLILESASTNQTSMYLCASSSAGQPMAEAFFGQGTRLTVV.

The chain employs TRBV7-2 and TRBJ2-3, with no clear D. This CDR3 spans 15 amino acids. The germline gives CDR1 SGHTA, CDR2 FQGNSA. The V gene lost 1 base and the J gene lost 0 bases, with 8 bases spanning the gap. The CDR3 bases are TGTGCCAGCAGCTTAGTAATACGGAGCACAGATACGCAGTATTTT. Protein sequence: CASSLVIRSTDTQYF. Combining the CDR3 with reference TRBV7-2 and TRBJ2-3 gives the whole variable domain GAGVSQSPSNKVTEKGKDVELRCDPISGHTALYWYRQSLGQGLEFLIYFQGNSAPDKSGLPSDRFSAERTGGSVSTLTIQRTQQEDSAVYLCASSLVIRSTDTQYFGPGTRLTVL.

CDR3 nucleotides: TGCGCCAGCAGCCATGCGGGGGTCGACGAGCAGTACTTC. The encoded protein is CASSHAGVDEQYF. The chain couples TRBV4-1 to TRBJ2-7; 7 bases are shared with TRBD2. Trimming took 3 bases from V and 5 from J; bases not matched to a gene: 4. CDR1 and CDR2 (germline): MGHRA, YSYEKL. This CDR3 is 13 amino acids long.

As DNA, the CDR3 is TGCGCCAGCAGCTTGGAAACGACTAGCGGGGGGCTCAATGAGCAGTTCTTC. It encodes CASSLETTSGGLNEQFF. The V call is TRBV5-1, the J call TRBJ2-1; 13 nucleotides align to TRBD2. V lost 0 bases, J lost 6 bases, and 6 bases stayed unmatched. There are 17 residues in the CDR3. Per germline, CDR1 SGHRS and CDR2 YFSETQ.

The chain carries TRBV7-9 and TRBJ2-7, with a possible D match to TRBD1 (6 bases). Trimming cost V 2 bases and J 0 bases, with 14 bases left between them. Germline lookup yields CDR1 SEHNR and CDR2 FQNEAQ (reference sequence). The CDR3 consists of 16 residues. Here the CDR3 reads CASSLKTGTPSYEQYF. The CDR3 nucleotides read TGTGCCAGCAGCTTAAAAACCGGGACACCCTCCTACGAGCAGTACTTC.

This clone occurred a few times. J is TRBJ1-5 and V is TRBV10-3; weak D call: TRBD1 (6 bases). From germline, CDR1 is ENHRY and CDR2 SYGVKD. The CDR3 sequence is 12 residues long. The ends were cut back, 8 bases at V and 4 bases at J, with 9 bases in the middle. The CDR3 bases are TGTGCCATCTCGGACAGTAATCAGCCCCAGCATTTT. Its translation is CAISDSNQPQHF.

V usage is TRBV7-3 and J usage is TRBJ2-2, with 7 positions matching TRBD1. The CDR3 runs 19 residues. Losses at the gene ends were 4 bases for V and 0 bases for J; bases not matched to a gene: 14. CDR1 is SGHTA and CDR2 is FQGTGA in the germline V gene. CDR3 sequence reads: CASSSRRMGTAPNTGELFF. DNA of the CDR3: TGTGCCAGCAGCTCAAGGCGGATGGGGACAGCCCCGAACACCGGGGAGCTGTTTTTT.

This clone was counted between two and nine times. The chain carries TRBV29-1 and TRBJ1-4; 9 bases align to TRBD1. Trimming took 8 bases from V and 3 from J; bases not matched to a gene: 1. The CDR3 has 12 residues. Germline V gives CDR1 SQVTM, CDR2 ANQGSEA. The CDR3 nucleotides read TGCAGCTGGACAGGGGCTAATGAAAAACTGTTTTTT. Amino acid sequence: CSWTGANEKLFF.